The clone carrying this T cell receptor beta chain was detected many times. The CDR3 has 14 amino acids. Germline CDR1 and CDR2: SGHTA and FQGNSA. Between the trimmed V and J ends, which lost 3 bases and 1 base, there was a span of 9 bases. The data were taken from a study of neurological immune-mediated disorders. Study background: Among roughly 34 multiple sclerosis patients, some 31 were relapsing-remitting and 3 were secondary progressive.

The cDNA was synthesized by means of template-switch 5'RACE, which was carried out with 10-nucleotide random UMIs. Every sequencing run drew on 15-18 subjects and yielded over 170 million TCR-beta sequences. MiXCR, run by TCRdb on the 5' RACE reads, gives a single entry per CDR3 protein. The sample lists about 33,000 distinct CDR3 sequences; roughly 1.6% were seen once. For the unsorted libraries, 2 million PBMCs stored at -80 C served as input. The sequence came from a woman in her twenties or thirties with multiple sclerosis. The V and J genes are TRBV7-2 and TRBJ1-1; maybe TRBD1 (6 bases). The sequencing sample was made of PBMCs. This chain's CDR3 is CASSLMTGNTEAFF. For the CDR3, the DNA is TGTGCCAGCAGCTTGATGACAGGGAACACTGAAGCTTTCTTT.